The 16 T cell receptor beta chains reported below all come from one sample, sequenced in a study of blood T cell repertoires in COVID-19. Method: immunoSEQ multiplex PCR; TCRdb's copy keeps in-frame clones and lacks some. Of 350,000 to 400,000 clones listed, 85% to 90% are singletons. Sequenced sample: PBMCs or T cells enriched from blood (not recorded which). The receptors originated from a woman aged 30 to 39 with acute COVID-19.

V usage is TRBV11-2 and J usage is TRBJ2-7; TRBD1 matches 8 bases. V lost 4 bases and J lost 4; bases outside the gene matches: 6. This CDR3 comprises 14 residues. From germline, CDR1 is SGHAT and CDR2 FQNNGV. The CDR3: CASSSYRGAYEQYF. The CDR3 coding sequence is TGTGCCAGCAGCTCATACAGGGGGGCTTACGAGCAGTACTTC.

The sample holds one count of this clone. Other DNA sequences in this sample translate to the same CDR3. The rearrangement links TRBV5-1 to TRBJ2-3; the match to TRBD2 covers 8 bases. The germline V gene encodes CDR1 SGHRS and CDR2 YFSETQ. The ends lost 2 bases at V and 1 base at J; junction bases unmatched: 3. The CDR3 length is 15 residues. CDR3 nucleotides: TGCGCCAGCAGCTTATTGACTAGCGGCACAGATACGCAGTATTTT. Protein sequence: CASSLLTSGTDTQYF.

The V call is TRBV5-1, the J call TRBJ1-1, with TRBD1 matching over 8 bases. The length of the CDR3 is 15 residues. The V and J ends lost 3 bases and 2 bases, in that order; junction bases with no gene match: 6. The germline V gene encodes CDR1 SGHRS and CDR2 YFSETQ. The CDR3 sequence is CASSSSTGDNTEAFF. Here the CDR3 DNA reads TGCGCCAGCAGCTCCTCGACAGGGGATAACACTGAAGCTTTCTTT.

The V and J genes are TRBV9 and TRBJ2-3; D gene unclear. CDR3 length: 14 amino acids. From germline, CDR1 is SGDLS and CDR2 YYNGEE. V lost 3 bases, J lost 2 bases, and 10 bases lay in between. CDR3: CASSDEQFTDTQYF. The DNA of the CDR3 is TGTGCCAGCAGCGACGAACAGTTCACAGATACGCAGTATTTT.

The chain uses TRBV7-2 and TRBJ1-4, with 7 bases fitting TRBD1. CDR3 length equals 15 residues. The ends lost 3 bases at V and 5 bases at J; junction bases unmatched: 6. Germline assignment: CDR1 SGHTA and CDR2 FQGNSA. The CDR3 region is CASSFSQGKNEKLFF. For the CDR3, the DNA is TGTGCCAGCAGCTTTTCACAGGGGAAAAATGAAAAACTGTTTTTT.

This clone occurred once. The gene calls are TRBV30 and TRBJ2-7; 7 positions agree with TRBD1. The ends lost 3 bases at V and 2 bases at J; junction bases unmatched: 7. The CDR3 runs to 14 residues. Germline CDR1 GTSNPN, CDR2 SVGIG (reference sequence). This CDR3 reads CAWSRTGVPYEQYF. The CDR3 nucleotides are TGTGCCTGGAGCCGTACAGGGGTCCCCTACGAGCAGTACTTC.

In this sample, this clone turned up once. V and J are TRBV19 and TRBJ2-2; D possibly corresponds to TRBD1 (5 bases). V lost 5 bases and J 4 bases, leaving 17 bases between the germline ends. The CDR3 covers 16 residues. Germline V gene sequence: CDR1 LNHDA, CDR2 SQIVND (reference sequence). In DNA, the CDR3 is TGTGCCAGTAGTCTCACAGGCACCAGTGGCACCGGGGAGCTGTTTTTT. Amino acids: CASSLTGTSGTGELFF. Using reference TRBV19 and TRBJ2-2 for the parts outside the CDR3, the full variable domain is DGGITQSPKYLFRKEGQNVTLSCEQNLNHDAMYWYRQDPGQGLRLIYYSQIVNDFQKGDIAEGYSVSREKKESFPLTVTSAQKNPTAFYLCASSLTGTSGTGELFFGEGSRLTVL.

This chain joins TRBV21-1 and TRBJ1-5; TRBD1 was called by the table and not checked on the DNA. TRBV21-1 is tagged as a pseudogene. This CDR3 has 15 residues. The CDR3 DNA reads as TGTGCCAGCAATGCCGGGACAGGGGGCAGTCAGCCCCAGCATTTT. Translating gives CASNAGTGGSQPQHF.

The V gene is TRBV2, the J gene TRBJ2-1, with TRBD2 matching over 15 bases. Germline-derived CDR1 and CDR2 are SNHLY and FYNNEI. Germline trimming cut 4 bases from V and 6 bases from J; bases unmatched to any gene: 4. This CDR3 comprises 16 residues. The CDR3 is CASSGTSGGAGNEQFF. The CDR3 DNA reads as TGTGCCAGCAGTGGGACTAGCGGGGGGGCAGGCAATGAGCAGTTCTTC.

The rearrangement uses TRBV27 and TRBJ2-7; no clear D gene. Trimming removed 8 bases at V and 4 bases at J, with 6 bases between. The length of the CDR3 is 10 residues. Per germline, CDR1 MNHEY and CDR2 SMNVEV (reference sequence). In DNA form, the CDR3 reads TGTGCCAGCCCAGGTTACGAGCAGTACTTC. It specifies CASPGYEQYF.

The gene calls are TRBV5-5 and TRBJ1-4; D call uncertain. The germline CDR1 and CDR2 sequences are SGHKS and YYEKEE (reference sequence). Trimming removed 0 bases at V and 7 bases at J, with 13 bases between. The CDR3 is made up of 15 amino acids. CDR3 nucleotide sequence: TGTGCCAGCAGCTTGGGGGAGGGCGGGCGTGAAAAACTGTTTTTT. This sequence encodes CASSLGEGGREKLFF.

The V gene is TRBV2, the J gene TRBJ1-6, with TRBD1 identical over 11 bases. Losses at the gene ends were 6 bases for V and 14 bases for J; bases not matched to a gene: 12. The CDR3 loop spans 15 amino acids. Germline-derived CDR1 and CDR2 are SNHLY and FYNNEI. This chain's CDR3 is CASSPSGQGDRTLHF. The CDR3 DNA sequence: TGTGCCAGCAGCCCGTCGGGACAGGGGGACAGGACCCTCCACTTT.

V usage is TRBV6-5 and J usage is TRBJ1-1; 8 bases are a match to TRBD1. V was clipped by 5 bases and J by 3 bases; unmatched bases: 8. The CDR3 contains 15 residues. Germline values: CDR1 MNHEY, CDR2 SVGAGI. CDR3 protein: CASSPEGTGHTEAFF. The CDR3 bases are TGTGCCAGCAGTCCGGAGGGGACAGGTCACACTGAAGCTTTCTTT.

This chain uses TRBV14 with TRBJ2-7; a possible D gene is TRBD1 (6 bases). Germline-derived CDR1 and CDR2 are SGHDN and FVKESK. This CDR3 contains 13 residues. Trimming pared 6 bases from V and 0 bases from J, leaving 9 bases between. CDR3 sequence: CASRKQGSYEQYF. CDR3 sequence (DNA): TGTGCCAGCAGAAAACAGGGCTCCTACGAGCAGTACTTC.

The chain joins TRBV27 to TRBJ1-2, with 7 bases identical to TRBD1. Germline values: CDR1 MNHEY, CDR2 SMNVEV (reference sequence). V gave up 6 bases and J gave up 0 bases; unmatched junction bases: 4. The CDR3 runs to 14 residues. Here the CDR3 reads CASSPGGSNYGYTF. The DNA of the CDR3 is TGTGCCAGCAGCCCAGGGGGTTCTAACTATGGCTACACCTTC.

The chain links TRBV19 to TRBJ1-2; 9 bases map to TRBD1. Germline lookup yields CDR1 LNHDA and CDR2 SQIVND (reference sequence). With 8 bases clipped from V and 4 bases from J, the junction kept 14 bases outside the gene matches. The CDR3 consists of 16 residues. This chain's CDR3 is CASLGPGQGVFYGYTF. CDR3 bases: TGTGCCAGTCTGGGCCCGGGACAGGGAGTGTTCTATGGCTACACCTTC.